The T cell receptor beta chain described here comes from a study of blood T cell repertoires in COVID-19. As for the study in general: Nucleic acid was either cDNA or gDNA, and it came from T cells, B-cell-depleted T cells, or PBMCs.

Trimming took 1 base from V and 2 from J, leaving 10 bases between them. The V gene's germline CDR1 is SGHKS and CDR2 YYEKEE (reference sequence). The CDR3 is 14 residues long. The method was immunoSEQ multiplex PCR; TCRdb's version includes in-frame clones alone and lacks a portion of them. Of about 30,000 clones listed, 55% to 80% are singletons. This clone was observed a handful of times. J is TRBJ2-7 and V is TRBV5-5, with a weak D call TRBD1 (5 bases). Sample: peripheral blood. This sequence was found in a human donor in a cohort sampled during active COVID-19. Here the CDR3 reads CASSLTGATYEQYF. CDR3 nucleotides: TGTGCCAGCAGCTTGACAGGAGCTACCTACGAGCAGTACTTC.